This T cell receptor beta chain was identified in a study of human T cells and chemical hapten exposure. Looking at the study overall: Small differences in pooled library volume mainly drove the variation in TCR yields per sample.

Findings and limits, study-wide: Sensitizing to DPC left TCRs with a frequency above 1 in 1000 unaltered.

The template was total RNA from unfractionated whole blood. Individual cDNA molecules each carried unique molecular identifiers attached by the library. In the original processing: A per-sample median of about 100,000 TCRs was observed, with counts ranging from roughly 20,000 to 750,000. TCRdb reanalysed the reads using MiXCR and keeps one entry per CDR3 protein. These V and J calls derive from TCRdb rather than the authors' analysis. Counted here are about 120,000 distinct CDR3 sequences, 8.5% to 9% occurring once; the ten biggest clones make up approximately 1.5%. The CDR3 sequence is 13 residues long. The germline gives CDR1 SQVTM, CDR2 ANQGSEA. Trimming pared 3 bases from V and 0 bases from J, leaving 3 bases between. With regard to this clonotype: Its cognate antigen is unknown.

The chain combines TRBV29-1 with TRBJ2-6; D is undetermined. The receptor's source is a human donor in good health. Some clones in this sample may be carry-over from other donors' samples. The sample comprised whole blood. In nucleotides, the CDR3 is TGCAGCGTTGAGGGCTCTGGGGCCAACGTCCTGACTTTC. Residues: CSVEGSGANVLTF.